This T cell receptor beta chain was captured in a study of neurological immune-mediated disorders. The CDR3 has 16 residues. MiXCR was run by TCRdb on the 5' RACE reads, yielding one entry per CDR3 protein. The table records more than 60,000 distinct CDR3 sequences, around 3.8% of them present only once. With respect to this clonotype: Possible read error: a much larger clone is one base away.

The material sequenced was PBMCs. This clonotype was sampled from a woman between 50 and 59 years old with multiple sclerosis. The chain links TRBV21-1 to TRBJ2-3; the table calls TRBD2, which could not be checked here. TRBV21-1 is a recognized pseudogene. CDR3 region: CASSNETSEFPDTQYF. CDR3 in DNA: TGTGCCAGCAGCAACGAGACTAGTGAATTCCCAGATACGCAGTATTTT.